The 19 T cell receptor beta chains below come from one sample, sequenced in a study of monozygotic twins with inflammatory bowel disease (dated by TCRdb to between 2018 and 2021). To prepare the library, 5' RACE was applied. Sequencing was carried out with an Illumina HiSeq 2500. One entry per CDR3 protein sequence results from the TCRdb reprocessing of the reads, with DNA left out. The sample table records around 450,000 distinct CDR3 sequences. The leading ten clones occupy more than 2% of the sample. The sample taken for sequencing was blood. These receptor sequences come from a human donor with ulcerative colitis or Crohn's disease, or a healthy co-twin of an affected twin (not recorded which).

The V and J genes are TRBV6-5 and TRBJ2-7; TCRdb gives TRBD2 as the D gene, but with no DNA this cannot be confirmed. Looked up from germline, CDR1 is MNHEY and CDR2 is SVGAGI. CDR3 length: 13 amino acids. The CDR3 sequence is CASSYGGVNEQYF.

This chain uses TRBV7-9 with TRBJ2-2; the D call of TRBD2 rests on TCRdb alone, since no DNA is present to check it. The CDR3 contains 17 residues. The germline gives CDR1 SEHNR, CDR2 FQNEAQ (reference sequence). This CDR3 reads CASSFPDQRPNTGELFF.

V and J are TRBV5-1 and TRBJ1-1; the TCRdb call, TRBD1, lacks DNA for checking. CDR1 is SGHRS, CDR2 YFSETQ, per germline. CDR3 length: 14 residues. The CDR3 spells CASSPNLQGEEAFF.

The genes are TRBV20-1 and TRBJ1-5. The CDR3 runs to 17 residues. Germline-derived CDR1 and CDR2 are DFQATT and SNEGSKA (reference sequence). This chain's CDR3 is CSAPKVTDPGESQPQHF.

The chain combines TRBV12-3 or TRBV12-4 with TRBJ2-5; TCRdb returns TRBD1, unconfirmable since there is no DNA. There are 13 residues in the CDR3. The CDR3 loop reads CASSGGVGETQYF.

This chain joins TRBV20-1 and TRBJ2-2; TCRdb reports TRBD1, a call that lacks DNA to check it against. This CDR3 region has 16 residues. Germline V CDR1 and CDR2: DFQATT, SNEGSKA (reference sequence). The CDR3 sequence is CSARPRGQANTGELFF.

The J gene is TRBJ2-1, the V gene TRBV11-1; the D gene TCRdb calls, TRBD1, cannot be checked with no DNA. Germline values: CDR1 SGHAT, CDR2 FQDESV (reference sequence). The CDR3 runs to 19 residues. CDR3 amino acids: CASSPRLAGGATLFNEQFF.

J is TRBJ2-1 and V is TRBV10-3; TCRdb picks TRBD2, but there is no DNA to check that call. CDR3 length: 15 residues. The V gene's germline CDR1 is ENHRY and CDR2 SYGVKD. The CDR3: CAISPGLAVINEQFF.

The V gene is TRBV18, the J gene TRBJ2-2. CDR3 length: 13 amino acids. Germline V CDR1 and CDR2: KGHSH, LQKENI. CDR3 region: CASSPPSFGELFF.

The J gene is TRBJ1-5, the V gene TRBV28; TCRdb returns TRBD1, unconfirmable since there is no DNA. The CDR3 length is 16 residues. Germline V gene lookup returns CDR1 MDHEN and CDR2 SYDVKM. The CDR3 spells CASNAAVRASNQPQHF.

The chain recombines TRBV7-2 with TRBJ2-7; the D gene TCRdb calls, TRBD2, cannot be checked with no DNA. Germline V gene data show CDR1 as SGHTA and CDR2 as FQGNSA. This CDR3 has 16 amino acids. The CDR3 is CASSLVVREPSYEQYF.

The rearrangement uses TRBV29-1 and TRBJ1-1; TCRdb's assignment of TRBD1 cannot be checked, as there is no DNA. Germline CDR1 is SQVTM and CDR2 is ANQGSEA. The CDR3 covers 14 residues. CDR3 sequence: CSAGTNLRDTEAFF. Looking up the rest from reference TRBV29-1 and TRBJ1-1 gives the full variable domain: SAVISQKPSRDICQRGTSLTIQCQVDSQVTMMFWYRQQPGQSLTLIATANQGSEATYESGFVIDKFPISRPNLTFSTLTVSNMSPEDSSIYLCSAGTNLRDTEAFFGQGTRLTVV.

The J gene is TRBJ2-5, the V gene TRBV4-2; the D call from TCRdb, TRBD1, cannot be confirmed without DNA. Looked up from germline, CDR1 is LGHNA and CDR2 is YNFKEQ. The CDR3 covers 14 residues. The CDR3 sequence is CASSPPGIQETQYF.

The chain links TRBV29-1 to TRBJ1-1; the D call of TRBD1 rests on TCRdb alone, since no DNA is present to check it. The CDR3 spans 13 residues. CDR1 and CDR2 from the germline V gene are SQVTM and ANQGSEA. CDR3 sequence reads: CSVEEGQYTEAFF.

The chain joins TRBV7-3 to TRBJ2-5; TCRdb indicates TRBD1, and absent DNA this call remains unverified. Germline-derived CDR1 and CDR2 are SGHTA and FQGTGA. The CDR3 totals 14 residues. The CDR3 here is CASSLSDEGETQYF. Looking up the rest from reference TRBV7-3 and TRBJ2-5 gives the full variable domain: GAGVSQTPSNKVTEKGKYVELRCDPISGHTALYWYRQSLGQGPEFLIYFQGTGAADDSGLPNDRFFAVRPEGSVSTLKIQRTERGDSAVYLCASSLSDEGETQYFGPGTRLLVL.

The chain carries TRBV7-2 and TRBJ2-5; TCRdb gives TRBD1 as the D gene, but with no DNA this cannot be confirmed. The CDR3 contains 14 residues. The germline V gene has CDR1 SGHTA and CDR2 FQGNSA. CDR3 in amino acids: CASSAAGRQETQYF.

CDR3 sequence reads: CATKTSGSGNEQFF. V and J are TRBV24-1 and TRBJ2-1; the D call of TRBD2 rests on TCRdb alone, since no DNA is present to check it. The CDR3 extends over 14 amino acids. The germline gives CDR1 KGHDR, CDR2 SFDVKD.

V and J are TRBV7-9 and TRBJ2-2; TCRdb calls TRBD1, which cannot be checked without DNA. Germline CDR1 and CDR2: SEHNR and FQNEAQ (reference sequence). CDR3 length: 15 residues. CDR3 in amino acids: CASSPRQGITGELFF.

This sequence joins TRBV7-6 and TRBJ2-2; the TCRdb call, TRBD1, lacks DNA for checking. Germline CDR1 SGHVS, CDR2 FNYEAQ. The CDR3 has 15 residues. The CDR3 here is CASSLAEGFGGELFF. Based on the CDR3 plus reference TRBV7-6 and TRBJ2-2, the full variable domain is GAGVSQSPRYKVTKRGQDVALRCDPISGHVSLYWYRQALGQGPEFLTYFNYEAQQDKSGLPNDRFSAERPEGSISTLTIQRTEQRDSAMYRCASSLAEGFGGELFFGEGSRLTVL.